Listed below are T cell receptor beta chains from one sample, sequenced in a study of T cell clonotyping in hematopoietic cell transplantation. Method: immunoSEQ multiplex PCR; TCRdb's copy keeps in-frame clones and lacks some. The sample yields about 10,000 clones, about nine tenths seen once. The sequenced sample was peripheral blood mononuclear cells, obtained before stem cell transplant. These receptors came from a woman aged 45-65 years with chronic myeloid leukemia. Some clones in this sample may be carry-over from other donors' samples. The conserved cysteine and the conserved F or W are not part of the CDR3 here.

v_call,j_call,cdr3_aa
TRBV28,TRBJ2-1,ASSLAGGRANEQF
TRBV5-1,TRBJ1-5,ASSLGTGTGSNQPQH
TRBV9,TRBJ2-7,ASSAGQGAIYEQY
TRBV10-3,TRBJ2-7,AISDRDRKSYEQY
TRBV27,TRBJ2-5,ASSPGVFGETQY
TRBV19,TRBJ2-7,ASSAHYEQY
TRBV19,TRBJ2-1,ASTTTSGSYEQF
TRBV4-1,TRBJ2-1,ASSPIPVDEQF
TRBV28,TRBJ2-1,ASRLGGPNGEQF
TRBV29-1,TRBJ2-1,PPLRKRERSNEQF
TRBV5-1,TRBJ2-1,ASRTGTSGRKYNEQF
TRBV25-1,TRBJ1-2,ASKIRGYHYGYT
TRBV6-5,TRBJ2-2,ASRQGTFYTGELF
TRBV6-5,TRBJ2-2,ASSHRVEVTGELF
TRBV11-2,TRBJ2-1,ASSAGNWGNEQF
TRBV11-2,TRBJ2-3,ASSPAAGTDTQY
TRBV6-4,TRBJ2-2,ASSASPGTGELF
TRBV7-2,TRBJ1-5,ASSLATGSGQPQH
TRBV10-3,TRBJ1-2,AIKDRLYGYT
TRBV27,TRBJ2-2,ASSRTSGRASVTGELF
TRBV6-5,TRBJ2-7,ASSQTSDSYEQY
TRBV7-2,TRBJ1-5,ASSLTGGPVSNQPQH
TRBV2,TRBJ2-7,ASSEAPPSGGYEQY
TRBV5-5,TRBJ1-2,ASSLRWGQGAQAGYT
TRBV19,TRBJ2-3,ASSIISALSTADTQY
TRBV4-1,TRBJ2-7,ASSQDLRLGPDEQY